The next 20 T cell receptor beta chains were all read from a single sample in a study of vaccination and CD4 T cells after COVID-19. Scientists ran DNA taken from cultured CD4+ T cells through the Oncomine TCR Beta short-read assay for sequencing. MiXCR, applied by TCRdb to the PCR reads, yields one record per CDR3 protein. Of about 6,800 distinct CDR3 sequences in the sample, 50% to 65% were seen once. These TCRs are of unknown antigen specificity. The sample's treatment: approximately nine-day PBMC culture with coronavirus spike peptide pools or control peptides (ViraFEST assay). From the unexposed donor, CD4+ T cells were collected ahead of the COVID-19 pandemic (2011-2018). Source material: CD4+ T cells from blood, cultured in vitro. The receptor source for this set is a human donor in good health.

The chain carries TRBV20-1 and TRBJ1-6; no firm D call. The CDR3 spans 14 residues. Per the germline V gene, CDR1 is DFQATT and CDR2 is SNEGSKA (reference sequence). V gave up 1 base and J gave up 9 bases, with 13 bases separating them. CDR3 in amino acids: CSARVRWETSPLHF. CDR3 DNA: TGCAGTGCTAGAGTTAGGTGGGAGACTTCACCCCTCCACTTT.

The chain carries TRBV11-3 and TRBJ2-3, with a tentative D call TRBD1 (6 bases). V lost 5 bases to trimming and J lost 6 bases, with 12 bases between them. The CDR3 sequence is 13 residues long. Germline CDR1 is SGHNT and CDR2 is YENEEA. CDR3 region: CASSVTGSDTQYF. As DNA, the CDR3 is TGTGCCAGCAGCGTTACAGGGTCCGATACGCAGTATTTT.

The rearrangement links TRBV6-1 to TRBJ2-3, with TRBD2 as a possible D gene (5 bases). Looked up from germline, CDR1 is MNHNS and CDR2 is SASEGT. Between the trimmed V and J ends, which lost 4 bases and 0 bases, there was a span of 11 bases. The CDR3 covers 15 residues. The CDR3: CASSGRISSTDTQYF. In DNA, the CDR3 is TGTGCCAGCAGTGGGAGGATATCTAGCACAGATACGCAGTATTTT.

V gene TRBV10-3 combines with J gene TRBJ1-1; 9 bases fit TRBD1. This CDR3 has 13 amino acids. After removal of 10 bases from V and 0 bases from J, the junction contained 3 bases not matched to a gene. The V gene's germline CDR1 is ENHRY and CDR2 SYGVKD. CDR3 loop: CASGQGLNTEAFF. CDR3 coding DNA: TGTGCCAGCGGACAGGGGTTGAACACTGAAGCTTTCTTT.

The V call is TRBV5-8, the J call TRBJ1-2; D is undetermined. The CDR3 length is 11 residues. Germline CDR1 SGHTS, CDR2 YDEGEE. Trimming stripped 8 bases from V and 4 bases from J, with 9 bases between. CDR3 bases: TGTGCCAGTAGGGTGCCCTATGGCTACACCTTC. It encodes CASRVPYGYTF.

This clonotype has just one count. The rearrangement uses TRBV12-3 or TRBV12-4 and TRBJ1-5; D is uncertain. CDR3 size: 14 residues. Trimming took 3 bases from V and 7 from J, leaving 13 bases between them. The chain's CDR3 is CASSFRPSVQPQHF. The CDR3 nucleotides read TGTGCCAGCAGTTTCCGGCCGTCCGTCCAGCCCCAGCATTTT.

The chain combines TRBV19 with TRBJ2-2; D is unresolved. The germline gives CDR1 LNHDA, CDR2 SQIVND (reference sequence). V lost 7 bases and J lost 1, with 10 bases in between. This CDR3 has 14 amino acids. The CDR3 spells CASTAWGNTGELFF. The CDR3 DNA sequence: TGTGCCAGTACCGCGTGGGGGAACACCGGGGAGCTGTTTTTT.

The rearrangement links TRBV7-2 to TRBJ2-1, with TRBD2 matching over 14 bases. Germline trimming cut 5 bases from V and 8 bases from J; bases unmatched to any gene: 5. Germline V lookup: CDR1 SGHTA, CDR2 FQGNSA. This CDR3 spans 15 amino acids. CDR3 sequence (DNA): TGTGCCAGCAGCCTGGGACTAGCGGGAGTCGATGAGCAGTTCTTC. Amino acid sequence: CASSLGLAGVDEQFF.

V and J are TRBV20-1 and TRBJ1-1; D remains unclear. Germline V gene sequence: CDR1 DFQATT, CDR2 SNEGSKA (reference sequence). CDR3 length equals 16 residues. V was cut by 1 base and J by 0 bases, with 15 bases left in between. CDR3 in amino acids: CSARVIAATMNTEAFF. Here the CDR3 DNA reads TGCAGTGCTAGAGTTATCGCGGCGACAATGAACACTGAAGCTTTCTTT.

V is TRBV5-5 and J is TRBJ1-2; D gene unclear. The CDR3 is 12 residues long. V lost 4 bases and J 3 bases, leaving 7 bases between the germline ends. From germline, CDR1 is SGHKS and CDR2 YYEKEE (reference sequence). CDR3 region: CASSQADYGYTF. CDR3 bases: TGTGCCAGCAGCCAGGCAGACTATGGCTACACCTTC.

The chain joins TRBV11-2 to TRBJ2-5, with a tentative D call TRBD1 (6 bases). Trimming stripped 2 bases from V and 4 bases from J, with 23 bases between. The CDR3 is 18 residues long. Per germline, CDR1 SGHAT and CDR2 FQNNGV. The CDR3 spells CASSLYAAGPQGPETQYF. The DNA of the CDR3 is TGTGCCAGCAGCTTATATGCCGCCGGGCCTCAGGGGCCAGAGACCCAGTACTTC.

The V gene is TRBV7-8, the J gene TRBJ2-3; no clear D gene. The germline V and J ends were trimmed by 2 bases and 2 bases, with 14 bases remaining between them. The CDR3 is 16 residues long. CDR1 SGHVS and CDR2 FQNEAQ come from the germline V gene. This CDR3 reads CASSLRSAQNTDTQYF. The CDR3 nucleotides are TGTGCCAGCAGCTTAAGGTCTGCACAAAACACAGATACGCAGTATTTT.

The J gene is TRBJ2-5, the V gene TRBV7-8; possible D gene TRBD1, 5 bases. CDR3 size: 16 residues. CDR1 SGHVS and CDR2 FQNEAQ come from the germline V gene. The germline V and J ends were trimmed by 4 bases and 0 bases, with 15 bases remaining between them. In DNA form, the CDR3 reads TGTGCCAGCAGCTACAGAGCGACAGTTTACCAAGAGACCCAGTACTTC. As protein: CASSYRATVYQETQYF.

This rearrangement joins TRBV14 to TRBJ1-2; 8 nucleotides line up with TRBD1. The CDR3 runs to 13 residues. Germline V CDR1 and CDR2: SGHDN, FVKESK. J lost 8 bases, V lost 4 bases, and 6 bases had no gene match. CDR3 DNA sequence: TGTGCCAGCAGCCGCAGGGGGCTAGGGGGCTACACCTTC. Amino acid sequence: CASSRRGLGGYTF.

The chain employs TRBV18 and TRBJ1-1, with a possible D match to TRBD1 (6 bases). The CDR3 is made up of 13 amino acids. The V end was cut by 4 bases, the J end by 1 base, with 7 bases between. Germline V gives CDR1 KGHSH, CDR2 LQKENI. The CDR3 here is CASSQQGNTEAFF. Written as DNA, the CDR3 is TGTGCCAGCTCACAACAGGGGAACACTGAAGCTTTCTTT.

The chain is built from TRBV6-2 or TRBV6-3 and TRBJ2-3, with 9 positions matching TRBD2. Germline V lookup: CDR1 MNHEY, CDR2 SVGEGT. With V trimmed by 7 bases and J by 4 bases, 15 bases remained unmatched. The CDR3 is 17 amino acids. The CDR3 spells CASNYRLAGSHPDTQYF. DNA for the CDR3: TGTGCCAGCAACTACCGGCTAGCGGGGTCGCATCCAGATACGCAGTATTTT.

V usage is TRBV27 and J usage is TRBJ1-6; the D gene is possibly TRBD1 (6 bases). The CDR3 extends over 18 amino acids. Germline-derived CDR1 and CDR2 are MNHEY and SMNVEV (reference sequence). V lost 3 bases and J 0 bases, leaving 15 bases between the germline ends. CDR3 nucleotide sequence: TGTGCCAGCAGTTTCCCTGCCTCGACAGGCTCCTATAATTCACCCCTCCACTTT. Translating gives CASSFPASTGSYNSPLHF.

This clonotype occurred a few times. The gene calls are TRBV6-1 and TRBJ1-6; D gene uncertain. The CDR3 runs 14 residues. The V end lost 1 base, the J end lost 10 bases, and 11 bases lay between the germline ends. Germline assignment: CDR1 MNHNS and CDR2 SASEGT. The CDR3 DNA is TGTGCCAGCAGTGAAGGGTGGTCCGGCTCACCCCTCCACTTT. Encoded protein: CASSEGWSGSPLHF.

This clonotype turned up a few times. This chain uses TRBV24-1 with TRBJ2-3; either TRBD1 or TRBD2 may fit D (5 bases each). The ends were cut back, 8 bases at V and 3 bases at J, with 23 bases in the middle. CDR3 length equals 17 residues. Germline loops: CDR1 KGHDR, CDR2 SFDVKD. The CDR3 sequence is CATKGGGLRTGTDTQYF. Here the CDR3 DNA reads TGTGCCACCAAGGGTGGGGGTTTAAGGACGGGGACAGATACGCAGTATTTT.

The chain joins TRBV6-1 to TRBJ2-7; possibly TRBD1 for D (5 bases). This CDR3 is 15 amino acids long. Trimming took 2 bases from V and 2 from J, leaving 13 bases between them. Per the germline V gene, CDR1 is MNHNS and CDR2 is SASEGT. The CDR3 region has the DNA TGTGCCAGCAGTGAATGGGGCTTAAAACCCTACGAGCAGTACTTC. Protein sequence: CASSEWGLKPYEQYF.